These 30 T cell receptor beta chains share one sample of origin, sequenced in a study of metastatic and nonmetastatic thyroid tumors. MiXCR was used by TCRdb to re-call the PCR reads. The table lists around 35,000 clones, approximately 16% of them singletons. Treatment of any kind had been given to no patient before thyroid surgery. The specimen was blood. These receptors all stem from a female donor with papillary thyroid cancer or a benign thyroid nodule (not recorded which). Some clones in this sample may be carry-over from other donors' samples.

This clone was found many times. This rearrangement joins TRBV25-1 to TRBJ2-7; TRBD2 aligns across 14 bases. This CDR3 contains 16 residues. Germline V gene lookup returns CDR1 MGHDK and CDR2 SYGVNS. The ends lost 3 bases at V and 9 bases at J; junction bases unmatched: 10. CDR3 in amino acids: CASSDPGTSGSRVQYF. The CDR3 coding sequence is TGTGCCAGCAGTGACCCCGGGACTAGCGGGAGTCGGGTGCAGTACTTC.

There are many counts of this clone. This rearrangement joins TRBV27 to TRBJ1-1, with a possible D match to TRBD1 (5 bases). V was shortened by 2 bases and J by 5 bases, with 12 bases between the two germline ends. CDR3 size: 14 residues. CDR1 MNHEY and CDR2 SMNVEV come from the germline V gene (reference sequence). This chain's CDR3 is CASSLGGAGTEAFF. The CDR3 coding sequence is TGTGCCAGCAGTTTAGGAGGGGCTGGGACTGAAGCTTTCTTT.

This clone was seen repeatedly, ten times or more. V usage is TRBV6-1 and J usage is TRBJ1-2; TRBD1 might be the D (6 bases). There are 13 residues in the CDR3. CDR1 and CDR2 from the germline V gene are MNHNS and SASEGT. V was cut by 0 bases and J by 8 bases, with 10 bases left in between. This CDR3 reads CASSEAEQGGYTF. The DNA of the CDR3 is TGTGCCAGCAGTGAAGCTGAACAGGGCGGCTACACCTTC.

This clone has ten or more counts. V and J are TRBV2 and TRBJ2-7; the D gene is possibly TRBD2 (5 bases). CDR1 is SNHLY, CDR2 FYNNEI, per germline. CDR3 size: 14 residues. V was clipped by 6 bases and J by 5 bases, with 17 bases between them. The CDR3 nucleotides are TGTGCCAGCAGGGGTTCCTTAGGACTTGACGAGCAGTACTTC. Translation: CASRGSLGLDEQYF.

This clone was seen repeatedly, ten times or more. V usage is TRBV29-1 and J usage is TRBJ2-1; D is unclear. V was cut by 4 bases and J by 9 bases, with 7 bases left in between. CDR1 SQVTM and CDR2 ANQGSEA come from the germline V gene. This CDR3 has 10 residues. The CDR3 DNA reads TGCAGCGTTGCCGTCTCTGAGCAGTTCTTC. Amino acid sequence: CSVAVSEQFF.

This clone was seen a single time. The chain employs TRBV5-1 and TRBJ1-1, with a possible D match to TRBD1 (5 bases). With 6 bases removed from V and 4 bases from J, the gap between germline ends came to 19 bases. The CDR3 has 15 residues. The germline V gene encodes CDR1 SGHRS and CDR2 YFSETQ. The CDR3: CASTQQAGYLTEAFF. For the CDR3, the DNA is TGCGCCAGCACCCAACAGGCAGGGTATCTCACTGAAGCTTTCTTT.

Concerning this clone: An end of the junction does not agree with germline; a read error may underlie this. The chain couples TRBV30 to TRBJ2-1; D is possibly TRBD2 (5 bases). The CDR3 covers 13 residues. Germline-derived CDR1 and CDR2 are GTSNPN and SVGIG (reference sequence). Here the CDR3 DNA reads TGTGCCTGGAGTTTAGGAGGTGGAATTGAGCATTTCTTC. Translation: CAWSLGGGIEHFF.

In this sample, this clone turned up many times. V and J are TRBV7-6 and TRBJ2-1; D might be TRBD1 or TRBD2, each matching 6 bases. The germline V gene has CDR1 SGHVS and CDR2 FNYEAQ. This CDR3 is 16 amino acids long. V lost 5 bases and J lost 4, with 18 bases in between. CDR3 in DNA: TGTGCCAGCAGCCCCACAGGGAGGCCTCAATACAATGAGCAGTTCTTC. It is translated as CASSPTGRPQYNEQFF. The full variable domain, completed using reference TRBV7-6 and TRBJ2-1, is GAGVSQSPRYKVTKRGQDVALRCDPISGHVSLYWYRQALGQGPEFLTYFNYEAQQDKSGLPNDRFSAERPEGSISTLTIQRTEQRDSAMYRCASSPTGRPQYNEQFFGPGTRLTVL.

This clone occurred many times. The chain couples TRBV20-1 to TRBJ2-4; no clear D gene. Germline CDR1 is DFQATT and CDR2 is SNEGSKA (reference sequence). V lost 4 bases to trimming and J lost 0 bases, with 10 bases between them. The CDR3 loop spans 14 amino acids. CDR3 coding DNA: TGCAGTGCTACCCCTACCTTAGCCAAAAACATTCAGTACTTC. It is translated as CSATPTLAKNIQYF.

The V and J genes are TRBV5-1 and TRBJ2-2; the match to TRBD1 covers 7 bases. Germline trimming cut 4 bases from V and 6 bases from J; bases unmatched to any gene: 15. Germline assignment: CDR1 SGHRS and CDR2 YFSETQ. This CDR3 region has 17 residues. CDR3 in amino acids: CASSIEGNRGEAGELFF. CDR3 DNA: TGCGCCAGCAGCATAGAAGGAAACAGGGGAGAGGCCGGGGAGCTGTTTTTT.

J is TRBJ1-1 and V is TRBV20-1; D gene unclear. The germline V gene encodes CDR1 DFQATT and CDR2 SNEGSKA (reference sequence). The ends were cut back, 6 bases at V and 3 bases at J, with 20 bases in the middle. This CDR3 has 15 amino acids. CDR3 nucleotides: TGCAGTGCCCACGGCGTTCTTCGAGGGCACACTGAAGCTTTCTTT. It encodes CSAHGVLRGHTEAFF.

This clone showed up many times. A much larger clone differs by one base, so this may be a read error. In the same sample, other DNA sequences code for this CDR3. The V call is TRBV24-1, the J call TRBJ2-1; 8 bases map to TRBD2. The CDR3 has 14 residues. Unmatched junction bases numbered 1, after V lost 7 bases and J lost 0 bases. CDR1 is KGHDR, CDR2 SFDVKD, per germline. CDR3 loop: CATSAGGSYNEQFF. Written as DNA, the CDR3 is TGTGCCACCAGCGCGGGGGGCTCCTACAATGAGCAGTTCTTC.

This clone was seen many times. The gene calls are TRBV3-1 and TRBJ1-6; TRBD1 might be the D (6 bases). Between the trimmed V and J ends, which lost 1 base and 9 bases, there was a span of 19 bases. CDR1 LGHDT and CDR2 YNNKEL come from the germline V gene (reference sequence). This CDR3 has 17 amino acids. This CDR3 is CASSQVQGNRNSSPLHF. The CDR3 DNA sequence: TGTGCCAGCAGCCAAGTACAGGGTAATCGCAATAGTTCACCCCTCCACTTT.

In its sample, this clone was seen many times. The chain has TRBV7-2 and TRBJ1-1, with a tentative D call TRBD1 (5 bases). Germline V lookup: CDR1 SGHTA, CDR2 FQGNSA. The length of the CDR3 is 14 residues. Trimming stripped 4 bases from V and 2 bases from J, with 11 bases between. CDR3 nucleotides: TGTGCCAGCAGCTGGGGGACCGGCAACACTGAAGCTTTCTTT. As protein: CASSWGTGNTEAFF.

This clone was picked up many times. V gene TRBV7-9 combines with J gene TRBJ2-2, with a tentative D call TRBD1 (6 bases). Between the trimmed V and J ends, which lost 1 base and 6 bases, there was a span of 9 bases. The CDR3 totals 14 residues. Germline assignment: CDR1 SEHNR and CDR2 FQNEAQ (reference sequence). CDR3 sequence reads: CASSLGGPAGELFF. CDR3 bases: TGTGCCAGCAGCTTAGGGGGGCCTGCCGGGGAGCTGTTTTTT.

This clone was detected many times. The V call is TRBV6-1, the J call TRBJ2-7; perhaps TRBD1 as D (6 bases). V gave up 4 bases and J gave up 2 bases, with 12 bases separating them. The germline gives CDR1 MNHNS, CDR2 SASEGT. The CDR3 is 14 residues long. CDR3 sequence: CASSVIRGAYEQYF. The CDR3 DNA follows: TGTGCCAGCAGTGTTATCAGGGGAGCCTACGAGCAGTACTTC.

This clone was recorded many times. The gene calls are TRBV30 and TRBJ1-3; D gene uncertain. The germline V and J ends were trimmed by 6 bases and 5 bases, with 14 bases remaining between them. The CDR3 sequence is 13 residues long. The germline CDR1 and CDR2 sequences are GTSNPN and SVGIG (reference sequence). CDR3 region: CACLLVRRNTIYF. The CDR3 DNA is TGTGCCTGCCTTTTGGTCCGCCGAAACACCATATATTTT.

In the case of this clone: A single base separates this from a much larger clone, so it may be a read error. V usage is TRBV9 and J usage is TRBJ1-2; D unclear. V lost 5 bases and J 6 bases, leaving 14 bases between the germline ends. The V gene's germline CDR1 is SGDLS and CDR2 YYNGEE. The CDR3 is 13 residues long. The CDR3 region has the DNA TGTGCCAGCAGTGCCTCTGGTGGTAATGGCTACACCTTC. Translated, it gives CASSASGGNGYTF. Full variable domain (remainder filled in from reference TRBV9 and TRBJ1-2): DSGVTQTPKHLITATGQRVTLRCSPRSGDLSVYWYQQSLDQGLQFLIQYYNGEERAKGNILERFSAQQFPDLHSELNLSSLELGDSALYFCASSASGGNGYTFGSGTRLTVV.

Notes on this clone: One end of the junction fails to match germline, which may point to a read error. The gene calls are TRBV6-5 and TRBJ1-6, with D maybe TRBD1 (6 bases). This CDR3 contains 16 residues. The germline CDR1 and CDR2 sequences are MNHEY and SVGAGI. The CDR3: CANSYSIGTWGSPLHF. In DNA form, the CDR3 reads TGTGCCAACAGTTATTCTATAGGGACATGGGGTTCACCCCTCCACTTT.

This clone was detected many times. The chain joins TRBV5-1 to TRBJ2-7, with 8 nucleotides matching TRBD1. There are 14 residues in the CDR3. The germline V gene encodes CDR1 SGHRS and CDR2 YFSETQ. V gave up 1 base and J gave up 4 bases; unmatched junction bases: 4. CDR3 protein: CASSLQGAAYEQYF. DNA for the CDR3: TGCGCCAGCAGCTTGCAGGGGGCGGCGTACGAGCAGTACTTC.

This clone was observed many times. The chain couples TRBV11-2 to TRBJ2-2, with D perhaps TRBD1 (6 bases). This CDR3 is built from 16 residues. Germline V gene lookup returns CDR1 SGHAT and CDR2 FQNNGV. V gave up 0 bases and J gave up 0 bases, with 8 bases separating them. The DNA of the CDR3 is TGTGCCAGCAGCTTAGAGGGGGCTGCGAACACCGGGGAGCTGTTTTTT. Amino acid sequence: CASSLEGAANTGELFF.

The CDR3 region is CGCTRNRRESGELFF. The CDR3 coding sequence is TGTGGGTGCACACGAAATCGGAGGGAGTCTGGGGAGCTGTTTTTT. The gene calls are TRBV6-1 and TRBJ2-2, with D perhaps matching TRBD2 (6 bases). The CDR3 has 15 amino acids. Germline CDR1 and CDR2: MNHNS and SASEGT.

This rearrangement joins TRBV4-1 to TRBJ1-5; no firm D call. The CDR3 extends over 15 amino acids. Germline assignment: CDR1 MGHRA and CDR2 YSYEKL. V was shortened by 0 bases and J by 0 bases, with 6 bases between the two germline ends. This chain's CDR3 is CASSQDIFSNQPQHF. CDR3 nucleotide sequence: TGCGCCAGCAGCCAAGATATCTTTAGCAATCAGCCCCAGCATTTT.

Note on this clone: One junction end disagrees with the germline gene, perhaps due to a read error. The V gene is TRBV12-3 or TRBV12-4, the J gene TRBJ2-2; TRBD2 aligns across 11 bases. The CDR3 is 18 amino acids. The CDR3 nucleotides are TGTGCCAGCTCCCGATTAGCGGGAGGGACCCCGAACACCGGTGAGCTGTTTTTT. It codes for CASSRLAGGTPNTGELFF.

This clone was recorded many times. V and J are TRBV20-1 and TRBJ2-7, with D perhaps TRBD1 (5 bases). Germline lookup yields CDR1 DFQATT and CDR2 SNEGSKA (reference sequence). The CDR3 runs to 15 residues. As DNA, the CDR3 is TGCAGCGCCCTGGGGCCGCATGCGACCTCCTACGAGCAGTACTTC. Translation: CSALGPHATSYEQYF.

The chain uses TRBV30 and TRBJ1-4, with unresolved D. V lost 3 bases to trimming and J lost 4 bases, with 12 bases between them. Germline V gene sequence: CDR1 GTSNPN, CDR2 SVGIG (reference sequence). CDR3 length: 14 residues. In DNA form, the CDR3 reads TGTGCCTGGAGCCCCGGCGGCCTTAATGAAAAACTGTTTTTT. It is translated as CAWSPGGLNEKLFF.

This clone was picked up many times. The gene calls are TRBV12-3 or TRBV12-4 and TRBJ2-2, with 9 bases identical to TRBD1. The CDR3 sequence is 14 residues long. After removal of 5 bases from V and 4 bases from J, the junction contained 2 bases not matched to a gene. The CDR3 nucleotides are TGTGCCAGCAGTAGGGACAGGGCCACCGGGGAGCTGTTTTTT. This sequence encodes CASSRDRATGELFF.

This clone has a count of ten or more. The rearrangement uses TRBV28 and TRBJ2-7; D is perhaps TRBD1 or TRBD2 (5 bases each). Germline lookup yields CDR1 MDHEN and CDR2 SYDVKM. The CDR3 sequence is 12 residues long. Between the trimmed V and J ends, which lost 4 bases and 6 bases, there was a span of 10 bases. CDR3 nucleotides: TGTGCCAGCAGTTCCGGGACGGGCGAGCAGTACTTC. Translated: CASSSGTGEQYF.

This clone was seen ten or more times. The chain employs TRBV2 and TRBJ2-5, with D maybe TRBD1 (5 bases). This CDR3 spans 14 amino acids. Germline values: CDR1 SNHLY, CDR2 FYNNEI. Deletions cut 7 bases from V and 5 bases from J, with 17 bases between. CDR3 sequence: CASKGWAPGETQYF. The CDR3 coding sequence is TGTGCCAGCAAGGGCTGGGCCCCAGGGGAGACCCAGTACTTC.

In its sample, this clone was seen many times. The chain has TRBV30 and TRBJ2-1; 7 bases are a match to TRBD2. CDR1 is GTSNPN and CDR2 is SVGIG in the germline V gene (reference sequence). The CDR3 contains 14 residues. Trimming removed 1 base from V and 6 bases from J; junction bases left unmatched: 6. The chain's CDR3 is CAWSGAGEVNEQFF. CDR3 DNA: TGTGCCTGGAGTGGTGCGGGAGAGGTCAATGAGCAGTTCTTC.